One sample yielded the 21 T cell receptor beta chains listed below, sequenced in a study of blood T cell repertoires in COVID-19 (dated by TCRdb to the early 2020s). Libraries were constructed by the immunoSEQ multiplex PCR assay. In TCRdb, the immuneACCESS table is reduced to in-frame sequences with V and J assigned. These tables do not hold every clone; where another copy was compared, an unresolved V gene accounts for under half, and the others remain unexplained. For this sample the table gives over 150,000 clones, of which almost 85% were detected only once. The ten largest clonotypes hold roughly 15% of the sample. Sequencing used peripheral blood. The receptors here all came from a man aged 18 to 30 with active or convalescent COVID-19.

The CDR3 reads CATSSQGNTEAFF. In DNA form, the CDR3 reads TGTGCCACCAGCAGCCAGGGGAACACTGAAGCTTTCTTT. The genes are TRBV15 and TRBJ1-1, with D possibly matching TRBD1 (5 bases). The CDR3 contains 13 residues. V gave up 3 bases and J gave up 1 base, with 6 bases separating them. Looked up from germline, CDR1 is LNHNV and CDR2 is YYDKDF (reference sequence).

The chain has TRBV12-3 or TRBV12-4 and TRBJ2-5; the D gene is possibly TRBD2 (5 bases). Trimming took off 1 base at V and 5 bases at J, with 8 bases between the two ends. The CDR3 is 13 amino acids. CDR3 nucleotide sequence: TGTGCCAGCAGTTTAGTAGCGAGGGAGACCCAGTACTTC. Encoded protein: CASSLVARETQYF.

The chain employs TRBV11-3 and TRBJ1-1; a weak D match, TRBD1 (6 bases). Trimming removed 3 bases from V and 4 bases from J, with 12 bases in between. Germline V CDR1 and CDR2: SGHNT, YENEEA. The CDR3 spans 14 residues. The CDR3 sequence: CASSFSGESTEAFF. CDR3 nucleotide sequence: TGTGCCAGCAGCTTCTCAGGGGAGAGCACTGAAGCTTTCTTT. Drawing the rest from reference TRBV11-3 and TRBJ1-1, the complete variable domain is EAGVVQSPRYKIIEKKQPVAFWCNPISGHNTLYWYLQNLGQGPELLIRYENEEAVDDSQLPKDRFSAERLKGVDSTLKIQPAELGDSAVYLCASSFSGESTEAFFGQGTRLTVV.

V gene TRBV7-2 combines with J gene TRBJ1-5; tentative D call: TRBD1 (6 bases). V was trimmed by 4 bases and J by 7 bases, leaving 11 bases between them. This CDR3 region has 13 residues. The germline V gene has CDR1 SGHTA and CDR2 FQGNSA. The CDR3 here is CASSYTGFQPQHF. DNA for the CDR3: TGTGCCAGCAGCTATACAGGGTTCCAGCCCCAGCATTTT.

The V and J genes are TRBV4-3 and TRBJ1-5; the D is unclear. Per the germline V gene, CDR1 is LGHNA and CDR2 is YSLEER. The CDR3 consists of 13 residues. Trimming shortened V by 0 bases and J by 6 bases, and 6 bases separated the two germline ends. CDR3 coding DNA: TGCGCCAGCAGCCAAGATAGACTTCAGCCCCAGCATTTT. Its translation: CASSQDRLQPQHF.

This clone was observed once. The chain carries TRBV7-9 and TRBJ1-4; tentatively, D is TRBD1 (6 bases). Trimming stripped 5 bases from V and 12 bases from J, with 19 bases between. The CDR3 contains 14 residues. Germline values: CDR1 SEHNR, CDR2 FQNEAQ (reference sequence). CDR3 sequence (DNA): TGTGCCAGCAGCATGGGCGACAGGCGGGCGGAACTGTTTTTT. Translating it yields CASSMGDRRAELFF.

J is TRBJ2-3 and V is TRBV11-2, with D perhaps matching TRBD1 (6 bases). In germline, CDR1 is SGHAT, CDR2 FQNNGV. The CDR3 runs 18 residues. V lost 1 base and J 2 bases, leaving 19 bases between the germline ends. The CDR3 loop is CASSLVGTNPRATDTQYF. For the CDR3, the DNA is TGTGCCAGCAGCTTAGTTGGGACAAACCCTCGGGCCACAGATACGCAGTATTTT.

The V gene is TRBV11-1, the J gene TRBJ2-7; 8 nucleotides match TRBD1. The junction had 7 bases not matched to a gene; V was cut back by 5 bases and J by 4 bases. Germline CDR1 and CDR2: SGHAT and FQDESV (reference sequence). This CDR3 region has 14 residues. The CDR3 sequence: CASSPIRGRYEQYF. The CDR3 DNA sequence: TGTGCCAGCAGCCCAATCAGGGGGCGGTACGAGCAGTACTTC.

The chain employs TRBV7-9 and TRBJ1-6; TRBD1 is a possible D gene (6 bases). The germline CDR1 and CDR2 sequences are SEHNR and FQNEAQ (reference sequence). The V end lost 5 bases, the J end lost 5 bases, and 10 bases lay between the germline ends. This CDR3 region has 14 residues. The CDR3 sequence is CASSQTGDNSPLHF. The CDR3 DNA reads as TGTGCCAGCAGCCAGACAGGAGATAATTCACCCCTCCACTTT.

The chain uses TRBV12-3 or TRBV12-4 and TRBJ2-3; 7 bases fit TRBD2. The trim removed 3 bases at V and 8 bases at J, leaving 2 bases unmatched. The CDR3 runs 12 residues. CDR3 sequence (DNA): TGTGCCAGCAGTTTTGGGGAGGGTACGCAGTATTTT. Its translation: CASSFGEGTQYF.

The chain couples TRBV28 to TRBJ2-1; D is ambiguous. The CDR3 is made up of 15 amino acids. The ends were cut back, 3 bases at V and 0 bases at J, with 9 bases in the middle. The V gene's germline CDR1 is MDHEN and CDR2 SYDVKM. The CDR3 region has the DNA TGTGCCAGCAGTTTTGTCCGGAGCTCCTACAATGAGCAGTTCTTC. Its protein product is CASSFVRSSYNEQFF.

The J gene is TRBJ2-4, the V gene TRBV7-2, with 11 bases matching TRBD2. With V trimmed by 1 base and J by 0 bases, 5 bases remained unmatched. Germline CDR1 is SGHTA and CDR2 is FQGNSA. The CDR3 extends over 18 amino acids. The CDR3 DNA sequence: TGTGCCAGCAGCTTAGGGCTAGCGGGGGGTCTAGCCAAAAACATTCAGTACTTC. As protein: CASSLGLAGGLAKNIQYF.

CDR3: CASSQGPPGPTSGNTIYF. The CDR3 DNA follows: TGTGCCAGCAGCCAAGGCCCGCCAGGCCCTACCTCTGGAAACACCATATATTTT. This chain connects TRBV4-2 to TRBJ1-3; no firm D call. Germline V gene sequence: CDR1 LGHNA, CDR2 YNFKEQ. The CDR3 totals 18 residues. Trimming took 1 base from V and 0 from J, leaving 16 bases between them.

This chain connects TRBV28 to TRBJ1-1; D is uncertain. The CDR3 loop spans 15 amino acids. Germline V gene sequence: CDR1 MDHEN, CDR2 SYDVKM. Trimming took 2 bases from V and 1 from J, leaving 11 bases between them. Written as DNA, the CDR3 is TGTGCCAGCAGTTTAGGCGGGTTAGCGAACACTGAAGCTTTCTTT. Its protein is CASSLGGLANTEAFF.

The genes are TRBV9 and TRBJ2-5; weak D call: TRBD2 (6 bases). V lost 5 bases and J lost 5, with 25 bases in between. From germline, CDR1 is SGDLS and CDR2 YYNGEE. The CDR3 sequence is 17 residues long. The CDR3 DNA follows: TGTGCCAGCAGTTCCCCGGCGACTAGTCCCGTCGGGGAGACCCAGTACTTC. Its protein is CASSSPATSPVGETQYF. The variable domain in full, completed from reference TRBV9 and TRBJ2-5, reads DSGVTQTPKHLITATGQRVTLRCSPRSGDLSVYWYQQSLDQGLQFLIQYYNGEERAKGNILERFSAQQFPDLHSELNLSSLELGDSALYFCASSSPATSPVGETQYFGPGTRLLVL.

The chain links TRBV12-3 or TRBV12-4 to TRBJ1-2, with TRBD1 identical over 7 bases. After removal of 5 bases from V and 9 bases from J, the junction contained 9 bases not matched to a gene. The CDR3 loop spans 13 amino acids. The CDR3 nucleotides read TGTGCCAGCAGTCAGGACAGGATAATAAGCTACACCTTC. It is translated as CASSQDRIISYTF.

This clone turned up a few times. This CDR3 reads CASSSKTSDLGEQYF. CDR3 DNA sequence: TGTGCCAGCAGCTCAAAGACTAGCGACCTAGGCGAGCAGTACTTC. The chain links TRBV7-9 to TRBJ2-7; 8 positions agree with TRBD2. CDR3 size: 15 residues. CDR1 and CDR2 (germline): SEHNR, FQNEAQ (reference sequence). Unmatched junction bases numbered 11, after V lost 4 bases and J lost 6 bases. Filled out from reference TRBV7-9 and TRBJ2-7, the complete variable domain reads DTGVSQNPRHKITKRGQNVTFRCDPISEHNRLYWYRQTLGQGPEFLTYFQNEAQLEKSRLLSDRFSAERPKGSFSTLEIQRTEQGDSAMYLCASSSKTSDLGEQYFGPGTRLTVT.

This chain connects TRBV2 to TRBJ1-6; possible D gene TRBD1, 5 bases. Between the trimmed V and J ends, which lost 5 bases and 5 bases, there was a span of 16 bases. The CDR3 length is 16 residues. The germline V gene has CDR1 SNHLY and CDR2 FYNNEI. The CDR3 bases are TGTGCCAGCAGTTATCAGGGCTCAGGGCATAATTCACCCCTCCACTTT. Translated, it gives CASSYQGSGHNSPLHF.

The chain employs TRBV6-5 and TRBJ2-2; TRBD1 might be the D (5 bases). V was clipped by 2 bases and J by 4 bases, with 11 bases between them. Germline CDR1 MNHEY, CDR2 SVGAGI. The CDR3 runs to 15 residues. The CDR3 here is CASSYVPQGTGELFF. CDR3 nucleotides: TGTGCCAGCAGTTACGTTCCCCAGGGCACCGGGGAGCTGTTTTTT.

V usage is TRBV5-1 and J usage is TRBJ1-3; D is ambiguous. CDR1 SGHRS and CDR2 YFSETQ come from the germline V gene. V lost 2 bases and J lost 0, with 12 bases in between. This CDR3 is built from 16 residues. The CDR3 coding sequence is TGCGCCAGCAGCTTTGAGAGTAGAAGCTCTGGAAACACCATATATTTT. It encodes CASSFESRSSGNTIYF.

This chain connects TRBV5-1 to TRBJ2-3; 10 positions match TRBD2. In germline, CDR1 is SGHRS, CDR2 YFSETQ. The V segment lost 3 bases and the J segment 6 bases; nucleotides outside the gene matches: 10. The length of the CDR3 is 16 residues. In nucleotides, the CDR3 is TGCGCCAGCAGCTCTGTGGGTCTAGCGGGAGCTGATACGCAGTATTTT. As protein: CASSSVGLAGADTQYF.